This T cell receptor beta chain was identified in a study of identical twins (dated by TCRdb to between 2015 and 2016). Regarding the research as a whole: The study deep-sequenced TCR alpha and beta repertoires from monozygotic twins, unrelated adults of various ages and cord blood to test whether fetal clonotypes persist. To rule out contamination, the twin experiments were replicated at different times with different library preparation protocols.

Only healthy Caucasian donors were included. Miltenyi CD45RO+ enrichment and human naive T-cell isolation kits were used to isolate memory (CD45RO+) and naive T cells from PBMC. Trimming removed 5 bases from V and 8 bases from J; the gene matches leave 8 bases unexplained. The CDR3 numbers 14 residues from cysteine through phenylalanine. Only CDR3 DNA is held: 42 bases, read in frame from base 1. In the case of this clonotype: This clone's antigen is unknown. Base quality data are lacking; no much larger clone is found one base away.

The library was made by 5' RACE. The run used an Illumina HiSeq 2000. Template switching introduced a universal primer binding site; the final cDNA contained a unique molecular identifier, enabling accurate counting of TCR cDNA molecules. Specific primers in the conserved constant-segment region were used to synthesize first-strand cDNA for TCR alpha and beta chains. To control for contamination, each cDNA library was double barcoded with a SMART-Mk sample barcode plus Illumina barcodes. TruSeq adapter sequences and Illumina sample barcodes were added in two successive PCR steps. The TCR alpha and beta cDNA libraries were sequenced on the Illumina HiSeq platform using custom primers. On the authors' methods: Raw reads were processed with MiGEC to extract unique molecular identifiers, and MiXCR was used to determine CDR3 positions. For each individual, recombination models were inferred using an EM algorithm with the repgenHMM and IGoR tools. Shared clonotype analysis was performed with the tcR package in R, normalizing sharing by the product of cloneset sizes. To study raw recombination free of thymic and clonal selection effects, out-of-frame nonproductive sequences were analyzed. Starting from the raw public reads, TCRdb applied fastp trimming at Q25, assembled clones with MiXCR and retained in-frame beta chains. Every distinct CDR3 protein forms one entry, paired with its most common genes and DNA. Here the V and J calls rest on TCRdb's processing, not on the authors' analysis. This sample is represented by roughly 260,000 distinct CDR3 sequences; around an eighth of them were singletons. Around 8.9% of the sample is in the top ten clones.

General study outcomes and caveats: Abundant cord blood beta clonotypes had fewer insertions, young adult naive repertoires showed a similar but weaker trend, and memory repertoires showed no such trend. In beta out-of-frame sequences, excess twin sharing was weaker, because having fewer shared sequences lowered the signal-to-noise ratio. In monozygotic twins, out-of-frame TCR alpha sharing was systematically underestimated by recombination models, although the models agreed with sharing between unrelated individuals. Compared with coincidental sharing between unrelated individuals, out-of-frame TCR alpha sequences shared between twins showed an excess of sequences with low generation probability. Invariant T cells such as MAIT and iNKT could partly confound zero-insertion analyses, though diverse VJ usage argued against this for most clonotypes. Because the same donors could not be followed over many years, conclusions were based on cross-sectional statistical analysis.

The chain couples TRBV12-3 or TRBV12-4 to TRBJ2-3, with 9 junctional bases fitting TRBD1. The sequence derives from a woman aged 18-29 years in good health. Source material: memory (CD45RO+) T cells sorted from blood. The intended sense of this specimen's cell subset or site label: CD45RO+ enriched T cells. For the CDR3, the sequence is CASSPGTGRATQYF. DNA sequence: TGTGCCAGCAGTCCCGGGACAGGGCGCGCTACGCAGTATTTT.